This T cell receptor (beta chain) was recorded in a study of blood T cell repertoires in COVID-19. Followed longitudinally, the Seattle patients had been enrolled during active infection. Libraries were prepared by immunoSEQ multiplex PCR; TCRdb keeps only in-frame clonotypes and omits some of them. The repertoire holds over 200,000 clones, with about 90% as singletons. The sample taken for sequencing was peripheral blood. The TCR sequence derives from a man aged 60 to 75 with COVID-19, enrolled during active disease.

The CDR3 region has the DNA TGCAGCGTAAGACAGGGGGCGTTGTCTGGGGCCAACGTCCTGACTTTC. The encoded protein is CSVRQGALSGANVLTF. V is TRBV29-1 and J is TRBJ2-6, with 10 bases fitting TRBD1. The V and J ends lost 6 bases and 1 base, in that order; junction bases with no gene match: 6. The CDR3 has 16 amino acids. CDR1 and CDR2 (germline): SQVTM, ANQGSEA.